This is a list of T cell receptor beta chains from one sample in a study of Ad26.COV2.S vaccination and SARS-CoV-2 variants. Generated by immunoSEQ multiplex PCR, the TCRdb table keeps only in-frame clones and is missing some. Of about 450,000 clones detected, 85% to 90% appear once; the ten largest clones hold over 2%. This material consisted of peripheral blood, taken in a trial of Ad26.COV2.S vaccine versus placebo. Receptors originate from a person between 18 and 65 years old who received the Ad26.COV2.S COVID-19 vaccine or a placebo. Each CDR3 is given with its conserved first and last residue. A D gene is named only where the DNA matches it firmly. Only some rows state a clone size, as once, few, many or a class for expanded clones.

j_gene: TRBJ2-1
d_gene: -
abundance: -
v_gene: TRBV4-3
CDR3aa: CASSQDSGLGDNEQFF
CDR3nt: TGCGCCAGCAGCCAAGATTCGGGACTTGGAGACAATGAGCAGTTCTTC

j_gene: TRBJ2-3
d_gene: -
abundance: -
v_gene: TRBV4-3
CDR3aa: CASSPLPPGPYTDTQYF
CDR3nt: TGCGCCAGCAGCCCGTTGCCCCCGGGGCCTTACACAGATACGCAGTATTTT

j_gene: TRBJ2-1
d_gene: -
abundance: -
v_gene: TRBV24-1
CDR3aa: CATSDPGPLGNEQFF
CDR3nt: TGTGCCACCAGTGATCCGGGACCCCTCGGGAATGAGCAGTTCTTC

j_gene: TRBJ2-1
d_gene: TRBD2
abundance: -
v_gene: TRBV7-3
CDR3aa: CASSSSGTSGNEQFF
CDR3nt: TGTGCCAGCAGCTCCTCCGGGACTAGCGGGAATGAGCAGTTCTTC

j_gene: TRBJ1-1
d_gene: -
abundance: -
v_gene: TRBV2
CDR3aa: CASSENWGGYTEAFF
CDR3nt: TGTGCCAGCAGTGAAAATTGGGGGGGGTACACTGAAGCTTTCTTT

j_gene: TRBJ2-3
d_gene: -
abundance: -
v_gene: TRBV29-1
CDR3aa: CSVEPQSTDTQYF
CDR3nt: TGCAGCGTTGAACCCCAGAGCACAGATACGCAGTATTTT

j_gene: TRBJ1-1
d_gene: TRBD1
abundance: -
v_gene: TRBV9
CDR3aa: CASSTRQGLMGTEAFF
CDR3nt: TGTGCCAGCAGCACCCGACAGGGTTTGATGGGGACTGAAGCTTTCTTT

j_gene: TRBJ1-1
d_gene: -
abundance: -
v_gene: TRBV20-1
CDR3aa: CSAGGYTEAFF
CDR3nt: TGCAGTGCCGGAGGGTATACTGAAGCTTTCTTT

j_gene: TRBJ2-2
d_gene: TRBD1
abundance: -
v_gene: TRBV19
CDR3aa: CASSIPGQVHTGELFF
CDR3nt: TGTGCCAGTAGTATCCCGGGACAGGTACACACCGGGGAGCTGTTTTTT

j_gene: TRBJ2-1
d_gene: -
abundance: -
v_gene: TRBV7-9
CDR3aa: CASSLALQGLYNEQFF
CDR3nt: TGTGCCAGCAGCTTGGCTCTGCAGGGCCTATACAATGAGCAGTTCTTC

j_gene: TRBJ1-6
d_gene: TRBD1
abundance: -
v_gene: TRBV6-2/TRBV6-3
CDR3aa: CASSLDREKGSYNSPLHF
CDR3nt: TGTGCCAGCAGTTTGGACAGGGAGAAAGGCTCCTATAATTCACCCCTCCACTTT

j_gene: TRBJ1-1
d_gene: TRBD1
abundance: -
v_gene: TRBV5-1
CDR3aa: CASSSGQPITEAFF
CDR3nt: TGCGCCAGCAGCTCGGGACAGCCGATCACTGAAGCTTTCTTT

j_gene: TRBJ2-1
d_gene: TRBD2
abundance: few
v_gene: TRBV4-3
CDR3aa: CASSLTSGDAQFF
CDR3nt: TGCGCCAGCAGCCTGACTAGCGGGGACGCACAGTTCTTC

j_gene: TRBJ1-1
d_gene: TRBD1
abundance: -
v_gene: TRBV18
CDR3aa: CASSPQTGGASTEAFF
CDR3nt: TGTGCCAGCTCACCACAAACAGGGGGCGCGTCTACTGAAGCTTTCTTT

j_gene: TRBJ2-5
d_gene: -
abundance: -
v_gene: TRBV7-9
CDR3aa: CASSRQTYQETQYF
CDR3nt: TGTGCCAGCAGCCGACAGACGTACCAAGAGACCCAGTACTTC

j_gene: TRBJ2-1
d_gene: TRBD1
abundance: -
v_gene: TRBV27
CDR3aa: CASSYSGQYNEQFF
CDR3nt: TGTGCCAGCAGTTATTCGGGACAGTACAATGAGCAGTTCTTC

j_gene: TRBJ2-7
d_gene: -
abundance: -
v_gene: TRBV7-2
CDR3aa: CASSFLIYEQYF
CDR3nt: TGTGCCAGCAGCTTTCTGATTTACGAGCAGTACTTC

j_gene: TRBJ1-4
d_gene: -
abundance: -
v_gene: TRBV19
CDR3aa: CASSIGDLLPNEKLFF
CDR3nt: TGTGCCAGTAGTATAGGTGACCTACTCCCTAATGAAAAACTGTTTTTT

j_gene: TRBJ2-5
d_gene: -
abundance: -
v_gene: TRBV15
CDR3aa: CATSRDFGETQYF
CDR3nt: TGTGCCACCAGCAGAGATTTTGGGGAGACCCAGTACTTC

j_gene: TRBJ1-2
d_gene: -
abundance: -
v_gene: TRBV11-3
CDR3aa: CASSSSRARGYTF
CDR3nt: TGTGCCAGCAGCTCGTCCCGAGCGAGAGGCTACACCTTC

j_gene: TRBJ1-4
d_gene: -
abundance: -
v_gene: TRBV3-1/TRBV3-2
CDR3aa: CASSQIGVREKLFF
CDR3nt: TGTGCCAGCAGCCAAATTGGGGTTAGGGAAAAACTGTTTTTT

j_gene: TRBJ1-1
d_gene: TRBD1
abundance: -
v_gene: TRBV10-3
CDR3aa: CAISGQGLTEAFF
CDR3nt: TGTGCCATCAGTGGACAGGGGTTAACTGAAGCTTTCTTT

j_gene: TRBJ2-7
d_gene: TRBD2
abundance: -
v_gene: TRBV28
CDR3aa: CASSPTAGGPYEQYF
CDR3nt: TGTGCCAGCAGTCCAACGGCGGGAGGGCCCTACGAGCAGTACTTC

j_gene: TRBJ1-1
d_gene: -
abundance: once
v_gene: TRBV5-6
CDR3aa: CASSFSRSRAFF
CDR3nt: TGTGCCAGCAGCTTTTCAAGGAGTCGGGCTTTCTTT

j_gene: TRBJ2-3
d_gene: TRBD1
abundance: -
v_gene: TRBV27
CDR3aa: CASTVTGGSEDTQYF
CDR3nt: TGTGCCAGCACCGTAACAGGGGGCAGTGAAGATACGCAGTATTTT

j_gene: TRBJ2-2
d_gene: TRBD2
abundance: -
v_gene: TRBV4-2
CDR3aa: CASSQDPGGPGELFF
CDR3nt: TGTGCCAGCAGCCAAGATCCGGGGGGGCCCGGGGAGCTGTTTTTT

j_gene: TRBJ2-7
d_gene: -
abundance: -
v_gene: TRBV28
CDR3aa: CASSFSSGLPTYEQYF
CDR3nt: TGTGCCAGCAGTTTTAGTTCGGGACTTCCTACCTACGAGCAGTACTTC

j_gene: TRBJ2-2
d_gene: -
abundance: few
v_gene: TRBV4-2
CDR3aa: CASSQDPQGSGELFF
CDR3nt: TGTGCCAGCAGCCAAGATCCACAGGGCTCCGGGGAGCTGTTTTTT

j_gene: TRBJ2-1
d_gene: -
abundance: -
v_gene: TRBV4-3
CDR3aa: CASARDSLQAEQFF
CDR3nt: TGCGCCAGCGCCCGGGACTCCCTACAGGCTGAGCAGTTCTTC

j_gene: TRBJ1-1
d_gene: TRBD1
abundance: -
v_gene: TRBV18
CDR3aa: CASSPTGYTEAFF
CDR3nt: TGTGCCAGCTCACCGACAGGGTACACTGAAGCTTTCTTT

j_gene: TRBJ1-1
d_gene: -
abundance: few
v_gene: TRBV12-3/TRBV12-4
CDR3aa: CASSLPPNTEAFF
CDR3nt: TGTGCCAGCAGTTTACCACCGAACACTGAAGCTTTCTTT

j_gene: TRBJ1-2
d_gene: -
abundance: -
v_gene: TRBV3-1/TRBV3-2
CDR3aa: CASSQERDWDEGFSDGYTF
CDR3nt: TGTGCCAGCAGCCAAGAAAGGGACTGGGACGAGGGTTTTTCGGATGGCTACACCTTC

j_gene: TRBJ2-1
d_gene: -
abundance: -
v_gene: TRBV19
CDR3aa: CASRDTSYNEQFF
CDR3nt: TGTGCCAGTCGGGACACTTCGTACAATGAGCAGTTCTTC

j_gene: TRBJ1-2
d_gene: TRBD1
abundance: -
v_gene: TRBV7-2
CDR3aa: CASSLDRGRYGYTF
CDR3nt: TGTGCCAGCAGCTTAGACAGGGGACGCTATGGCTACACCTTC

j_gene: TRBJ1-2
d_gene: TRBD1
abundance: -
v_gene: TRBV4-3
CDR3aa: CASSREDRGDGYTF
CDR3nt: TGCGCCAGCAGCCGAGAGGACAGGGGCGATGGCTACACCTTC

j_gene: TRBJ2-1
d_gene: -
abundance: -
v_gene: TRBV27
CDR3aa: CASRPRGGASEQFF
CDR3nt: TGTGCCAGCAGGCCGAGGGGGGGCGCGTCTGAGCAGTTCTTC

j_gene: TRBJ2-1
d_gene: -
abundance: -
v_gene: TRBV5-6
CDR3aa: CASSLVRRNDEQFF
CDR3nt: TGTGCCAGCAGCTTGGTTCGTCGGAATGATGAGCAGTTCTTC

j_gene: TRBJ2-7
d_gene: -
abundance: -
v_gene: TRBV7-2
CDR3aa: CASSLDLGWAYEQYF
CDR3nt: TGTGCCAGCAGCTTGGATTTAGGGTGGGCCTACGAGCAGTACTTC

j_gene: TRBJ2-5
d_gene: TRBD1
abundance: -
v_gene: TRBV6-2/TRBV6-3
CDR3aa: CASSYGTGDMVETQYF
CDR3nt: TGTGCCAGCAGCTATGGGACAGGGGATATGGTAGAGACCCAGTACTTC

j_gene: TRBJ2-5
d_gene: -
abundance: -
v_gene: TRBV4-2
CDR3aa: CASSQDRQGTGETQYF
CDR3nt: TGTGCCAGCAGCCAAGATCGGCAGGGGACTGGGGAGACCCAGTACTTC

j_gene: TRBJ2-3
d_gene: TRBD1
abundance: once
v_gene: TRBV19
CDR3aa: CASRGQGAPDTQYF
CDR3nt: TGTGCCAGTAGGGGACAGGGGGCCCCAGATACGCAGTATTTT

j_gene: TRBJ2-3
d_gene: TRBD2
abundance: -
v_gene: TRBV3-1/TRBV3-2
CDR3aa: CASSQQRTSRSDTQYF
CDR3nt: TGTGCCAGCAGCCAACAAAGGACTAGCAGATCAGATACGCAGTATTTT

j_gene: TRBJ2-3
d_gene: TRBD2
abundance: -
v_gene: TRBV30
CDR3aa: CAWRVAGGTDTQYF
CDR3nt: TGTGCCTGGAGGGTAGCGGGGGGCACAGATACGCAGTATTTT

j_gene: TRBJ1-2
d_gene: -
abundance: -
v_gene: TRBV5-1
CDR3aa: CASSFLAGGGYTF
CDR3nt: TGCGCCAGCAGCTTTCTGGCGGGCGGGGGCTACACCTTC

j_gene: TRBJ1-6
d_gene: -
abundance: few
v_gene: TRBV7-6
CDR3aa: CASSLDLYSPLHF
CDR3nt: TGTGCCAGCAGCTTAGATCTGTATTCACCCCTCCACTTT

j_gene: TRBJ1-2
d_gene: -
abundance: -
v_gene: TRBV4-2
CDR3aa: CASSQDYLEGIVGPGYGYTF
CDR3nt: TGTGCCAGCAGCCAAGATTATCTGGAGGGGATCGTGGGCCCAGGCTATGGCTACACCTTC

j_gene: TRBJ2-7
d_gene: -
abundance: -
v_gene: TRBV24-1
CDR3aa: CATWPSYEQYF
CDR3nt: TGTGCCACCTGGCCGTCCTACGAGCAGTACTTC

j_gene: TRBJ1-5
d_gene: -
abundance: -
v_gene: TRBV2
CDR3aa: CASQGTHSNQPQHF
CDR3nt: TGTGCCAGCCAGGGTACGCATAGCAATCAGCCCCAGCATTTT

j_gene: TRBJ2-5
d_gene: TRBD2
abundance: -
v_gene: TRBV5-8
CDR3aa: CASSGLAGVGETQYF
CDR3nt: TGTGCCAGCAGCGGATTAGCGGGAGTAGGGGAGACCCAGTACTTC

j_gene: TRBJ2-1
d_gene: TRBD1
abundance: -
v_gene: TRBV5-1
CDR3aa: CASTRQGVNEQFF
CDR3nt: TGCGCCAGCACCAGGCAGGGGGTCAATGAGCAGTTCTTC

j_gene: TRBJ2-1
d_gene: -
abundance: -
v_gene: TRBV7-2
CDR3aa: CASSLGLANDEQFF
CDR3nt: TGTGCCAGCAGCTTAGGGCTAGCGAACGATGAGCAGTTCTTC

j_gene: TRBJ1-2
d_gene: TRBD1
abundance: -
v_gene: TRBV16
CDR3aa: CASSQSWAGGYGYTF
CDR3nt: TGTGCCAGCAGCCAATCGTGGGCAGGGGGTTATGGCTACACCTTC